This passage covers 29 T cell receptor beta chains from one sample sequenced in a study of T cell responses to AZD1222 COVID-19 vaccine. Data came from immunoSEQ multiplex PCR; TCRdb stores just in-frame clones and leaves some out. The sample contains 100,000 to 150,000 clones, 90% of which appear only once. Sequenced material: peripheral blood, taken on day 0 of AZD1222 vaccination. The origin of the receptors is an adult in good health.

V and J are TRBV9 and TRBJ2-3; D uncertain. There are 13 residues in the CDR3. The V end was cut by 1 base, the J end by 0 bases, with 3 bases between. Looked up from germline, CDR1 is SGDLS and CDR2 is YYNGEE. The CDR3 region is CASSVTSTDTQYF. The CDR3 DNA sequence: TGTGCCAGCAGCGTAACTAGCACAGATACGCAGTATTTT. The whole variable domain, remainder taken from reference TRBV9 and TRBJ2-3, is DSGVTQTPKHLITATGQRVTLRCSPRSGDLSVYWYQQSLDQGLQFLIQYYNGEERAKGNILERFSAQQFPDLHSELNLSSLELGDSALYFCASSVTSTDTQYFGPGTRLTVL.

The chain carries TRBV28 and TRBJ1-3, with 9 positions matching TRBD1. CDR1 and CDR2 (germline): MDHEN, SYDVKM. The length of the CDR3 is 15 residues. Trimming at V came to 6 bases and at J to 3 bases, leaving 6 bases not matched to a gene. The CDR3 spells CASRLAGQGGNTIYF. The CDR3 DNA is TGTGCCAGCAGACTGGCGGGACAGGGTGGAAACACCATATATTTT.

The V gene is TRBV4-2, the J gene TRBJ1-3, with a weak D call TRBD1 (6 bases). V lost 0 bases and J lost 4, with 16 bases in between. The V gene's germline CDR1 is LGHNA and CDR2 YNFKEQ. The CDR3 is 17 residues long. The CDR3: CASSQDPWDILGNTIYF. CDR3 DNA sequence: TGTGCCAGCAGCCAAGATCCCTGGGACATCCTAGGAAACACCATATATTTT.

This clone was picked up a small number of times. J is TRBJ1-3 and V is TRBV10-1, with D possibly matching TRBD1 (5 bases). V was trimmed by 5 bases and J by 8 bases, leaving 16 bases between them. The CDR3 runs to 14 residues. Germline loops: CDR1 WNHNN, CDR2 SYGVQD (reference sequence). The CDR3 DNA follows: TGCGCCAGCAGTCCCGGCCAGGGTGAGGACACCATATATTTT. It specifies CASSPGQGEDTIYF.

With regard to this clone: Other DNA sequences from this sample encode an identical CDR3 as well. The chain links TRBV27 to TRBJ1-5; no definite D call. Trimming took off 0 bases at V and 7 bases at J, with 7 bases between the two ends. Germline CDR1 and CDR2: MNHEY and SMNVEV (reference sequence). This CDR3 has 13 residues. The CDR3 DNA reads as TGTGCCAGCAGTTTATCGATAGGACAGCCCCAGCATTTT. This translates into CASSLSIGQPQHF.

The genes are TRBV18 and TRBJ2-5; 11 nucleotides align to TRBD2. This CDR3 is 15 amino acids long. The V and J ends lost 1 base and 2 bases, in that order; junction bases with no gene match: 0. Germline V gives CDR1 KGHSH, CDR2 LQKENI. In DNA, the CDR3 is TGTGCCAGCTCACCACTAGCGGGGGGGCAAGAGACCCAGTACTTC. Its translation: CASSPLAGGQETQYF.

The chain uses TRBV19 and TRBJ2-5; D assignment may be TRBD1 or TRBD2 (6 bases each). This CDR3 has 14 amino acids. Trimming took 6 bases from V and 5 from J, leaving 16 bases between them. Germline V CDR1 and CDR2: LNHDA, SQIVND (reference sequence). The CDR3: CASSQGGPGETQYF. CDR3 coding DNA: TGTGCCAGTAGCCAAGGGGGGCCCGGGGAGACCCAGTACTTC.

The chain carries TRBV7-9 and TRBJ1-2, with TRBD1 identical over 7 bases. The junction had 14 bases not matched to a gene; V was cut back by 6 bases and J by 4 bases. The CDR3 totals 16 residues. CDR1 and CDR2 (germline): SEHNR, FQNEAQ (reference sequence). The CDR3 nucleotides read TGTGCCAGCAGTCCTCCCTATGGGGACAGCGTCTATGGCTACACCTTC. Translation: CASSPPYGDSVYGYTF.

The chain links TRBV7-9 to TRBJ1-2; D unresolved. Germline V gives CDR1 SEHNR, CDR2 FQNEAQ (reference sequence). Trimming removed 3 bases from V and 8 bases from J, with 16 bases in between. This CDR3 is built from 14 residues. Here the CDR3 reads CASSFPDRPKGYTF. The DNA for the CDR3 is TGTGCCAGCAGCTTTCCCGACCGTCCTAAGGGCTACACCTTC.

The rearrangement uses TRBV3-1 (or the pseudogene TRBV3-2) and TRBJ1-2; tentative D call: TRBD1 (5 bases). The CDR3 length is 13 residues. Trimming removed 9 bases at V and 2 bases at J, with 13 bases between. Germline CDR1 reads LGHDT; CDR2 reads YNNKEL (reference sequence). CDR3 DNA sequence: TGTGCCAGTCTAGGGGACGAGAACTATGGCTACACCTTC. Translating gives CASLGDENYGYTF.

The chain couples TRBV29-1 to TRBJ1-2; D unclear. The CDR3 is made up of 14 amino acids. Trimming removed 3 bases at V and 2 bases at J, with 13 bases between. The V gene's germline CDR1 is SQVTM and CDR2 ANQGSEA. The CDR3 DNA sequence: TGCAGCGTTGAGTATTTTGACGGAAACTATGGCTACACCTTC. Translated, it gives CSVEYFDGNYGYTF.

The J gene is TRBJ1-1, the V gene TRBV28; weak D call: TRBD1 (5 bases). Trimming removed 5 bases at V and 6 bases at J, with 16 bases between. Germline V CDR1 and CDR2: MDHEN, SYDVKM. The CDR3 runs to 14 residues. The CDR3 here is CASSAGGGSAEAFF. The CDR3 region has the DNA TGTGCCAGCAGTGCCGGTGGGGGGAGCGCTGAAGCTTTCTTT.

This clone is a singleton in its sample. V gene TRBV7-9 combines with J gene TRBJ2-7; D unclear. The CDR3 has 15 amino acids. The V gene's germline CDR1 is SEHNR and CDR2 FQNEAQ (reference sequence). Trimming took 3 bases from V and 2 from J, leaving 14 bases between them. This chain's CDR3 is CASSLGTWNPYEQYF. As DNA, the CDR3 is TGTGCCAGCAGCTTGGGTACTTGGAACCCCTACGAGCAGTACTTC.

This chain links TRBV19 with TRBJ1-4, with D uncertain. The germline V gene has CDR1 LNHDA and CDR2 SQIVND (reference sequence). The length of the CDR3 is 16 residues. The V gene lost 4 bases and the J gene lost 0 bases, with 12 bases spanning the gap. This chain's CDR3 is CASSRRHDATNEKLFF. The CDR3 DNA follows: TGTGCCAGTAGTAGGCGGCACGACGCAACTAATGAAAAACTGTTTTTT.

This chain connects TRBV25-1 to TRBJ1-3; D perhaps matches TRBD1 (5 bases). The CDR3 extends over 15 amino acids. From germline, CDR1 is MGHDK and CDR2 SYGVNS. Trimming stripped 1 base from V and 5 bases from J, with 12 bases between. Written as DNA, the CDR3 is TGTGCCAGCAGTGAATCCCTAAAGGGACGAAACACCATATATTTT. Translated: CASSESLKGRNTIYF.

The chain carries TRBV18 and TRBJ2-3, with 8 positions matching TRBD2. The CDR3 spans 16 residues. The germline gives CDR1 KGHSH, CDR2 LQKENI. V lost 6 bases to trimming and J lost 1 base; unmatched junction nucleotides: 9. The CDR3 is CASSRPGSGGTDTQYF. CDR3 nucleotides: TGTGCCAGCTCTCGGCCGGGTAGCGGGGGCACAGATACGCAGTATTTT.

The chain joins TRBV4-3 to TRBJ1-1; no clear D gene. The CDR3 totals 13 residues. Deletions cut 0 bases from V and 2 bases from J, with 4 bases between. Germline assignment: CDR1 LGHNA and CDR2 YSLEER. CDR3 loop: CASSQDSNTEAFF. For the CDR3, the DNA is TGCGCCAGCAGCCAAGACTCAAACACTGAAGCTTTCTTT.

This chain uses TRBV7-3 with TRBJ2-7; tentatively, D is TRBD2 (5 bases). Germline CDR1 reads SGHTA; CDR2 reads FQGTGA. Deletions cut 2 bases from V and 1 base from J, with 9 bases between. CDR3 length: 14 residues. Here the CDR3 DNA reads TGTGCCAGCAGCTTAGAGCGGCTTTCCTACGAGCAGTACTTC. Its protein product is CASSLERLSYEQYF.

The chain employs TRBV28 and TRBJ1-2; no clear D. The V end was cut by 1 base, the J end by 8 bases, with 5 bases between. Germline V gives CDR1 MDHEN, CDR2 SYDVKM. CDR3 length: 11 residues. The CDR3 here is CASSLFGGYTF. The CDR3 nucleotides are TGTGCCAGCAGTTTATTCGGGGGCTACACCTTC.

The chain links TRBV18 to TRBJ2-7; TRBD1 agrees at 9 bases. Germline CDR1 and CDR2: KGHSH and LQKENI. J lost 2 bases, V lost 4 bases, and 9 bases had no gene match. This CDR3 spans 16 amino acids. This chain's CDR3 is CASSLTGGSPPYEQYF. The CDR3 region has the DNA TGTGCCAGCTCACTGACAGGGGGTTCCCCTCCCTACGAGCAGTACTTC.

The CDR3 DNA sequence: TGTGCCAGCAGCCCCAGGACAGGAAATTCACCCCTCCACTTT. This sequence encodes CASSPRTGNSPLHF. This chain connects TRBV3-1 (or the pseudogene TRBV3-2) to TRBJ1-6; 7 nucleotides align to TRBD1. V gave up 4 bases and J gave up 7 bases; unmatched junction bases: 4. Germline lookup yields CDR1 LGHDT and CDR2 YNNKEL (reference sequence). The CDR3 is made up of 14 amino acids.

This chain connects TRBV5-1 to TRBJ1-4, with 8 bases identical to TRBD1. Germline V gene data show CDR1 as SGHRS and CDR2 as YFSETQ. This CDR3 comprises 15 residues. Germline trimming cut 2 bases from V and 5 bases from J; bases unmatched to any gene: 5. CDR3 coding DNA: TGCGCCAGCAGCTTATGGACAGGGCCAAATGAAAAACTGTTTTTT. Translated: CASSLWTGPNEKLFF.

The chain carries TRBV5-1 and TRBJ1-6; D is undetermined. The V and J ends lost 0 bases and 7 bases respectively, with 8 bases between them. The CDR3 extends over 14 amino acids. The germline CDR1 and CDR2 sequences are SGHRS and YFSETQ. The CDR3 loop is CASSLEQGNSPLHF. The CDR3 DNA follows: TGCGCCAGCAGCTTGGAACAAGGGAATTCACCCCTCCACTTT. Variable domain in full (rest from reference TRBV5-1 and TRBJ1-6): KAGVTQTPRYLIKTRGQQVTLSCSPISGHRSVSWYQQTPGQGLQFLFEYFSETQRNKGNFPGRFSGRQFSNSRSEMNVSTLELGDSALYLCASSLEQGNSPLHFGNGTRLTVT.

V usage is TRBV4-1 and J usage is TRBJ2-1; TRBD1 might be the D (6 bases). The CDR3 length is 16 residues. V dropped 4 bases and J dropped 3 bases, with 16 bases sitting between them. Germline CDR1 is MGHRA and CDR2 is YSYEKL. CDR3 DNA sequence: TGCGCCAGCAGCCCCCTTGGGGCAGGGGACTACAATGAGCAGTTCTTC. Translating it yields CASSPLGAGDYNEQFF.

V usage is TRBV9 and J usage is TRBJ2-3; D is possibly TRBD2 (6 bases). CDR3 length: 14 residues. The germline CDR1 and CDR2 sequences are SGDLS and YYNGEE. Trimming stripped 1 base from V and 1 base from J, with 7 bases between. CDR3 sequence: CASSVLARTDTQYF. CDR3 in DNA: TGTGCCAGCAGCGTACTAGCGCGCACAGATACGCAGTATTTT. The full variable domain, with the rest looked up from reference TRBV9 and TRBJ2-3, is DSGVTQTPKHLITATGQRVTLRCSPRSGDLSVYWYQQSLDQGLQFLIQYYNGEERAKGNILERFSAQQFPDLHSELNLSSLELGDSALYFCASSVLARTDTQYFGPGTRLTVL.

This CDR3 reads CAANQGNQPQHF. CDR3 nucleotide sequence: TGTGCCGCGAACCAGGGCAATCAGCCCCAGCATTTT. V usage is TRBV19 and J usage is TRBJ1-5; D gene uncertain. CDR3 size: 12 residues. In germline, CDR1 is LNHDA, CDR2 SQIVND (reference sequence). Deletions cut 11 bases from V and 2 bases from J, with 10 bases between.

This chain joins TRBV6-2 or TRBV6-3 and TRBJ2-5, with 11 bases lining up with TRBD1. Germline lookup yields CDR1 MNHEY and CDR2 SVGEGT. The CDR3 is made up of 17 amino acids. The V gene end was trimmed by 2 bases and the J gene end by 4 bases; junction bases not matched to a gene: 9. The CDR3 region is CASSYIPGTGGSETQYF. DNA of the CDR3: TGTGCCAGCAGTTACATCCCCGGGACAGGGGGTTCAGAGACCCAGTACTTC.

The rearrangement links TRBV19 to TRBJ1-1; TRBD1 aligns across 7 bases. Looked up from germline, CDR1 is LNHDA and CDR2 is SQIVND (reference sequence). The CDR3 extends over 13 amino acids. The J segment lost 4 bases and the V segment lost 6 bases, leaving 5 bases of the junction unmatched. CDR3 DNA: TGTGCCAGTAGAACCCAGGGGGGCACTGAAGCTTTCTTT. This encodes CASRTQGGTEAFF.

This clone was counted once. The DNA for the CDR3 is TGTGCCAGCAGCCCTCTCCGTAACGAGCAGTACTTC. This codes for CASSPLRNEQYF. The V gene is TRBV11-3, the J gene TRBJ2-7; D is unresolved. Trimming removed 5 bases from V and 5 bases from J, with 10 bases in between. The CDR3 extends over 12 amino acids. Germline CDR1 SGHNT, CDR2 YENEEA. Full variable domain (rest looked up from reference TRBV11-3 and TRBJ2-7): EAGVVQSPRYKIIEKKQPVAFWCNPISGHNTLYWYLQNLGQGPELLIRYENEEAVDDSQLPKDRFSAERLKGVDSTLKIQPAELGDSAVYLCASSPLRNEQYFGPGTRLTVT.